These 23 T cell receptor beta chains were sequenced from one sample in a study of Graves' ophthalmopathy and Graves' hyperthyroidism. Using RNA transcripts, the TCR beta CDR3 regions were amplified. First-round RT-PCR with HTBI primers preceded a second-round multiplex PCR. TCRdb redid the calling of the multiplex PCR reads with MiXCR, one entry per CDR3 protein. The sample lists 230,000 or so distinct CDR3 sequences, about 46% occurring once. Material: peripheral blood. The origin of the receptors is an adult man with Graves' ophthalmopathy.

The J gene is TRBJ2-7, the V gene TRBV3-1; 8 nucleotides align to TRBD1. The trim removed 4 bases at V and 0 bases at J, leaving 5 bases unmatched. The CDR3 sequence is 15 residues long. CDR1 is LGHDT and CDR2 is YNNKEL in the germline V gene (reference sequence). CDR3 residues: CASSLQGDSSYEQYF. In DNA form, the CDR3 reads TGTGCCAGCAGCCTACAGGGGGACAGCTCCTACGAGCAGTACTTC.

This clonotype was counted only a few times. This chain connects TRBV28 to TRBJ1-1; tentative D call: TRBD1 (5 bases). Trimming took 6 bases from V and 2 from J, leaving 19 bases between them. CDR1 and CDR2 (germline): MDHEN, SYDVKM. This CDR3 region has 16 residues. For the CDR3, the DNA is TGTGCCAGCAGCTCCCGGACCGCGGGGGGTAACACTGAAGCTTTCTTT. The encoded protein is CASSSRTAGGNTEAFF.

The chain combines TRBV19 with TRBJ1-6; D gene ambiguous. CDR3 length: 13 amino acids. Germline CDR1 and CDR2: LNHDA and SQIVND (reference sequence). Trimming shortened V by 5 bases and J by 7 bases, and 9 bases separated the two germline ends. CDR3 sequence: CASSGLANSPLHF. The CDR3, as DNA: TGTGCCAGTAGTGGACTGGCAAATTCACCCCTCCACTTT.

This clonotype was seen more than once but under ten times. This chain joins TRBV12-3 or TRBV12-4 and TRBJ1-4, with TRBD1 as a possible D gene (5 bases). This CDR3 comprises 12 residues. V was cut by 6 bases and J by 7 bases, with 9 bases left in between. The CDR3 reads CASSHGAEKLFF. In DNA, the CDR3 is TGTGCCAGCAGCCATGGGGCTGAAAAACTGTTTTTT.

A word on this clonotype: The junction departs from the called germline gene at one end, perhaps through a read error. This chain joins TRBV4-1 and TRBJ1-1, with D possibly being TRBD1 (6 bases). The CDR3 is made up of 12 amino acids. Germline CDR1 MGHRA, CDR2 YSYEKL. The chain's CDR3 is CASSQGISEAFF. As DNA, the CDR3 is TGTGCCAGCAGCCAGGGGATATCCGAAGCTTTCTTT.

This rearrangement joins TRBV18 to TRBJ1-5; D is unclear. The length of the CDR3 is 12 residues. The germline V and J ends were trimmed by 5 bases and 4 bases, with 6 bases remaining between them. Germline V gives CDR1 KGHSH, CDR2 LQKENI. The CDR3 DNA sequence: TGTGCCAGCTCAGCGAGGAATCAGCCCCAGCATTTT. This sequence encodes CASSARNQPQHF. Looking up the rest from reference TRBV18 and TRBJ1-5 gives the full variable domain: NAGVMQNPRHLVRRRGQEARLRCSPMKGHSHVYWYRQLPEEGLKFMVYLQKENIIDESGMPKERFSAEFPKEGPSILRIQQVVRGDSAAYFCASSARNQPQHFGDGTRLSIL.

The chain has TRBV2 and TRBJ2-7, with D possibly TRBD1 on 6 matching bases. The ends were cut back, 3 bases at V and 3 bases at J, with 9 bases in the middle. There are 13 residues in the CDR3. Germline CDR1 and CDR2: SNHLY and FYNNEI. DNA of the CDR3: TGTGCCAGCAGTGACAGGGGTTTCTACGAGCAGTACTTC. Its translation is CASSDRGFYEQYF.

The rearrangement uses TRBV2 and TRBJ2-7; D is uncertain. In germline, CDR1 is SNHLY, CDR2 FYNNEI. The CDR3 is 14 amino acids. V was pared by 5 bases and J by 6 bases, with 17 bases between. CDR3 protein: CASSLSAEGSEQYF. The CDR3 DNA is TGTGCCAGCAGTTTATCGGCAGAAGGGTCCGAGCAGTACTTC.

Notes on this clonotype: At one boundary the junction diverges from the germline segment, which might be a read error. The chain recombines TRBV25-1 with TRBJ1-1; D gene unclear. Germline CDR1 MGHDK, CDR2 SYGVNS. The CDR3 has 14 amino acids. The CDR3 bases are TGTGCCAGCAGTGAATTGGAAGGTTACACTGAAGCTTCCTTT. Protein sequence: CASSELEGYTEASF.

This clonotype was observed a few times. The chain uses TRBV7-3 and TRBJ2-7; TRBD2 matches 12 bases. CDR3 length: 16 residues. In germline, CDR1 is SGHTA, CDR2 FQGTGA. V lost 5 bases and J lost 0; bases outside the gene matches: 5. The CDR3 is CASSTTSGGYSYEQYF. In nucleotides, the CDR3 is TGTGCCAGCAGCACCACTAGCGGGGGGTACTCCTACGAGCAGTACTTC.

A word on this clonotype: Likely a read error: the CDR3 ends without its conserved phenylalanine or tryptophan. The chain is built from TRBV7-2 and TRBJ1-2; D unclear. This CDR3 comprises 12 residues. V was cut by 5 bases and J by 6 bases, with 10 bases left in between. CDR1 and CDR2 (germline): SGHTA, FQGNSA. The CDR3 DNA is TGTGCCAGCAGCCCCCCGGCCGATGGCTACACCCTC. Translating gives CASSPPADGYTL.

The chain couples TRBV10-1 to TRBJ2-7; D is possibly TRBD1 or TRBD2 (5 bases each). Per germline, CDR1 WNHNN and CDR2 SYGVQD (reference sequence). The CDR3 extends over 13 amino acids. V was shortened by 3 bases and J by 7 bases, with 13 bases between the two germline ends. CDR3 sequence (DNA): TGCGCCAGCAGTGAAAGGGCAGGGAGAGAGCAGTACTTC. Protein: CASSERAGREQYF.

The chain carries TRBV29-1 and TRBJ2-3; no firm D call. Germline V gene data show CDR1 as SQVTM and CDR2 as ANQGSEA. This CDR3 comprises 13 residues. Trimming left V 1 base short and J 4 bases short, with 9 bases between. The chain's CDR3 is CSVEGYGADTQYF. The CDR3, as DNA: TGCAGCGTTGAAGGGTACGGAGCAGATACGCAGTATTTT.

This clonotype was recorded a few times. J is TRBJ2-2 and V is TRBV20-1, with a possible D match to TRBD2 (5 bases). This CDR3 has 15 residues. V lost 5 bases and J 1 base, leaving 14 bases between the germline ends. CDR1 and CDR2 (germline): DFQATT, SNEGSKA (reference sequence). The CDR3 DNA reads as TGCAGTGCTCCTTCCCCCGGAGGGAACACCGGGGAGCTGTTTTTT. This encodes CSAPSPGGNTGELFF.

The chain carries TRBV9 and TRBJ1-2; TRBD1 agrees at 12 bases. J lost 6 bases, V lost 3 bases, and 3 bases had no gene match. The CDR3 has 14 amino acids. Germline CDR1 SGDLS, CDR2 YYNGEE. CDR3 sequence (DNA): TGTGCCAGCAGCGAGGGACAGGGGGCACATGGCTACACCTTC. Translation: CASSEGQGAHGYTF. The complete variable domain, with remaining parts taken from reference TRBV9 and TRBJ1-2, reads DSGVTQTPKHLITATGQRVTLRCSPRSGDLSVYWYQQSLDQGLQFLIQYYNGEERAKGNILERFSAQQFPDLHSELNLSSLELGDSALYFCASSEGQGAHGYTFGSGTRLTVV.

This chain joins TRBV29-1 and TRBJ2-7; maybe TRBD1 (6 bases). The CDR3 spans 12 residues. From germline, CDR1 is SQVTM and CDR2 ANQGSEA. V was pared by 7 bases and J by 4 bases, with 14 bases between. CDR3 protein: CSAGQKEYEQYF. As DNA, the CDR3 is TGCAGCGCCGGACAGAAGGAATACGAGCAGTACTTC.

V and J are TRBV7-9 and TRBJ2-3; D is ambiguous. The V end was cut by 3 bases, the J end by 5 bases, with 3 bases between. The CDR3 runs 11 residues. Per germline, CDR1 SEHNR and CDR2 FQNEAQ (reference sequence). DNA of the CDR3: TGTGCCAGCAGCTTCCGAGATACGCAGTATTTT. It codes for CASSFRDTQYF.

V usage is TRBV15 and J usage is TRBJ2-5, with D perhaps matching TRBD2 (6 bases). V gave up 4 bases and J gave up 2 bases, with 20 bases separating them. Germline CDR1 and CDR2: LNHNV and YYDKDF (reference sequence). The CDR3 has 17 amino acids. CDR3 residues: CATSTRAGLKNQETQYF. DNA of the CDR3: TGTGCCACCAGCACGAGGGCGGGGCTAAAAAATCAAGAGACCCAGTACTTC.

V usage is TRBV19 and J usage is TRBJ2-7; D is possibly TRBD1 (6 bases). Germline CDR1 is LNHDA and CDR2 is SQIVND (reference sequence). V lost 1 base and J lost 3, with 13 bases in between. CDR3 length: 15 residues. Here the CDR3 DNA reads TGTGCCAGTAGTATAGCCCACGGGACATACTACGAGCAGTACTTC. Translation gives CASSIAHGTYYEQYF. The whole variable domain, remainder taken from reference TRBV19 and TRBJ2-7, is DGGITQSPKYLFRKEGQNVTLSCEQNLNHDAMYWYRQDPGQGLRLIYYSQIVNDFQKGDIAEGYSVSREKKESFPLTVTSAQKNPTAFYLCASSIAHGTYYEQYFGPGTRLTVT.

The chain employs TRBV7-2 and TRBJ1-2; TRBD1 is a possible D gene (5 bases). The V end was cut by 6 bases, the J end by 5 bases, with 22 bases between. Germline CDR1 and CDR2: SGHTA and FQGNSA. The CDR3 runs to 16 residues. CDR3 sequence (DNA): TGTGCCAGCAGTTCGGGCGGTGGGACCGGGGGTTATGGCTACACCTTC. This codes for CASSSGGGTGGYGYTF.

The chain links TRBV7-2 to TRBJ2-7; D perhaps matches TRBD2 (5 bases). The CDR3 covers 13 residues. With 5 bases removed from V and 4 bases from J, the gap between germline ends came to 12 bases. Germline-derived CDR1 and CDR2 are SGHTA and FQGNSA. CDR3 sequence: CASSQAAGYEQYF. DNA of the CDR3: TGTGCCAGCAGCCAAGCGGCAGGATACGAGCAGTACTTC.

V is TRBV29-1 and J is TRBJ2-7, with D perhaps matching TRBD1 or TRBD2 (5 bases each). CDR1 and CDR2 (germline): SQVTM, ANQGSEA. CDR3 length: 13 residues. V lost 3 bases to trimming and J lost 3 bases, with 12 bases between them. As DNA, the CDR3 is TGCAGCGTTGATGGGGGAGTAGACTACGAGCAGTACTTC. It specifies CSVDGGVDYEQYF.

The chain is built from TRBV9 and TRBJ2-5, with no clear D. This CDR3 spans 14 amino acids. CDR1 is SGDLS and CDR2 is YYNGEE in the germline V gene. Trimming left V 4 bases short and J 3 bases short, with 13 bases between. This chain's CDR3 is CASSQDSAEETQYF. DNA for the CDR3: TGTGCCAGCAGCCAAGATTCGGCAGAAGAGACCCAGTACTTC. Variable domain in full (rest from reference TRBV9 and TRBJ2-5): DSGVTQTPKHLITATGQRVTLRCSPRSGDLSVYWYQQSLDQGLQFLIQYYNGEERAKGNILERFSAQQFPDLHSELNLSSLELGDSALYFCASSQDSAEETQYFGPGTRLLVL.